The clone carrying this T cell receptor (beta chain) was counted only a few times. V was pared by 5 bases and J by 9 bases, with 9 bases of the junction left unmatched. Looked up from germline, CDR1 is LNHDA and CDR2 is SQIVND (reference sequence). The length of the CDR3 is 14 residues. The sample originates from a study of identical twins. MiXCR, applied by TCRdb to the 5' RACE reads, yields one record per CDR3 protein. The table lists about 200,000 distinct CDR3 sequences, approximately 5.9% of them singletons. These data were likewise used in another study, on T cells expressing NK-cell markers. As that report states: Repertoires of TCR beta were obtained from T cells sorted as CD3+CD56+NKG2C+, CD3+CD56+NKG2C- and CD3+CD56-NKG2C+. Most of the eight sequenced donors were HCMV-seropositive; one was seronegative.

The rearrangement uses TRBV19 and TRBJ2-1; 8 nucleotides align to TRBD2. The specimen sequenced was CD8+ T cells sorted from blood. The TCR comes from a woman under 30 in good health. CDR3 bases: TGTGCCAGTAGTTATAGTGCGGGGGGCGTTGAGCAGTTCTTC. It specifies CASSYSAGGVEQFF.